The 21 T cell receptor beta chains given below trace back to one sample, sequenced in a study of blood T cell repertoires in COVID-19. Sequencing used immunoSEQ multiplex PCR; TCRdb keeps in-frame clones, though not all of them. The table records fewer than 350,000 clones, less than 85% of them present only once. The sequencing sample was made of PBMCs or T cells enriched from blood (not recorded which). The receptors originated from a woman aged 50 to 65 who had recovered from COVID-19.

The V gene is TRBV11-2, the J gene TRBJ2-1, with 11 bases identical to TRBD2. This CDR3 is 17 amino acids long. After removal of 1 base from V and 8 bases from J, the junction contained 10 bases not matched to a gene. Germline V gene sequence: CDR1 SGHAT, CDR2 FQNNGV. The CDR3 is CASSLGTLAGVSDEQFF. The DNA of the CDR3 is TGTGCCAGCAGCTTAGGTACACTAGCGGGAGTATCCGATGAGCAGTTCTTC.

V gene TRBV11-2 combines with J gene TRBJ1-1; D is unresolved. The CDR3 is 15 amino acids. Germline CDR1 SGHAT, CDR2 FQNNGV. V was cut by 1 base and J by 9 bases, with 18 bases left in between. Here the CDR3 reads CASSLVWSAGEQAFF. The CDR3 coding sequence is TGTGCCAGCAGCTTAGTTTGGTCGGCAGGTGAACAAGCTTTCTTT.

The chain uses TRBV9 and TRBJ1-2; TRBD1 is a possible D gene (5 bases). This CDR3 is built from 18 residues. V was clipped by 0 bases and J by 8 bases, with 26 bases between them. CDR1 and CDR2 (germline): SGDLS, YYNGEE. The CDR3 sequence: CASSVANTPLNGGGGYTF. The CDR3, as DNA: TGTGCCAGCAGCGTAGCTAATACCCCCCTAAACGGGGGGGGAGGCTACACCTTC.

The J gene is TRBJ2-1, the V gene TRBV18; 12 bases match TRBD1. Germline trimming cut 4 bases from V and 10 bases from J; bases unmatched to any gene: 8. The CDR3 contains 15 residues. CDR1 is KGHSH and CDR2 is LQKENI in the germline V gene. CDR3: CASSHPGQGAYEQFF. The CDR3 coding sequence is TGTGCCAGCTCACATCCGGGACAGGGGGCATACGAGCAGTTCTTC.

The chain is built from TRBV9 and TRBJ1-6; 10 bases match TRBD1. Germline V gene lookup returns CDR1 SGDLS and CDR2 YYNGEE. There are 15 residues in the CDR3. Losses at the gene ends were 3 bases for V and 6 bases for J; bases not matched to a gene: 3. CDR3: CASSDRDRGNSPLHF. DNA of the CDR3: TGTGCCAGCAGCGACCGGGACAGGGGTAATTCACCCCTCCACTTT.

The chain carries TRBV27 and TRBJ1-3; 7 bases fit TRBD1. V was clipped by 8 bases and J by 2 bases; unmatched bases: 6. The CDR3 covers 14 residues. Per the germline V gene, CDR1 is MNHEY and CDR2 is SMNVEV (reference sequence). The DNA of the CDR3 is TGTGCCAGCCGTCAGGGGGGAACTGGAAACACCATATATTTT. This codes for CASRQGGTGNTIYF.

The chain couples TRBV7-6 to TRBJ2-7, with D possibly being TRBD1 (7 bases). Trimming stripped 5 bases from V and 2 bases from J, with 13 bases between. This CDR3 has 14 residues. CDR1 and CDR2 (germline): SGHVS, FNYEAQ. CDR3: CASSRQGGPYEQYF. The CDR3 DNA reads as TGTGCCAGCAGCAGACAGGGAGGTCCCTACGAGCAGTACTTC.

The chain joins TRBV4-2 to TRBJ1-4; 8 bases map to TRBD1. Looked up from germline, CDR1 is LGHNA and CDR2 is YNFKEQ. V shed 2 bases and J 4 bases; nucleotides not matched to a gene: 12. The CDR3 extends over 18 amino acids. In DNA form, the CDR3 reads TGTGCCAGCAGCCAACCGGGGGGCACGGGACAGGATAATGAAAAACTGTTTTTT. It encodes CASSQPGGTGQDNEKLFF.

Concerning this clone: A junction boundary mismatches the germline segment, possibly from a read error. Other DNA sequences in the same sample also yield this CDR3. DNA for the CDR3: TGTGCCACTAGTGATGCTGACAAGGGGAGGTACGGGGAGCTGTTTTTT. Translated: CATSDADKGRYGELFF. The chain recombines TRBV24-1 with TRBJ2-2; perhaps TRBD2 as D (6 bases). The CDR3 extends over 16 amino acids. Germline V gene sequence: CDR1 KGHDR, CDR2 SFDVKD.

Comment on this clone: The same CDR3 also results from other DNA sequences found in this sample. This chain joins TRBV9 and TRBJ2-5; maybe TRBD1 (5 bases). V was trimmed by 5 bases and J by 5 bases, leaving 10 bases between them. Germline V CDR1 and CDR2: SGDLS, YYNGEE. The CDR3 has 12 residues. In DNA, the CDR3 is TGTGCCAGCAGTGGGGCAGGGGAGACCCAGTACTTC. Translated, it gives CASSGAGETQYF.

This chain links TRBV27 with TRBJ1-2; D is perhaps TRBD1 (5 bases). The CDR3 is 14 amino acids. The germline V gene has CDR1 MNHEY and CDR2 SMNVEV (reference sequence). V was cut by 5 bases and J by 2 bases, with 12 bases left in between. CDR3 loop: CASSPRRGNYGYTF. The CDR3 coding sequence is TGTGCCAGCAGTCCCCGTAGGGGAAACTATGGCTACACCTTC.

This sequence joins TRBV2 and TRBJ1-1; D is uncertain. Germline loops: CDR1 SNHLY, CDR2 FYNNEI. The CDR3 runs 14 residues. V was shortened by 5 bases and J by 1 base, with 11 bases between the two germline ends. CDR3: CASSSLTKNTEAFF. The DNA of the CDR3 is TGTGCCAGCAGTTCACTAACCAAGAACACTGAAGCTTTCTTT. Variable domain in full (rest from reference TRBV2 and TRBJ1-1): EPEVTQTPSHQVTQMGQEVILRCVPISNHLYFYWYRQILGQKVEFLVSFYNNEISEKSEIFDDQFSVERPDGSNFTLKIRSTKLEDSAMYFCASSSLTKNTEAFFGQGTRLTVV.

The genes are TRBV30 and TRBJ2-2; D remains unclear. Germline CDR1 is GTSNPN and CDR2 is SVGIG (reference sequence). The V gene lost 4 bases and the J gene lost 6 bases, with 9 bases spanning the gap. The CDR3 has 12 amino acids. CDR3 region: CAWTTEAGELFF. CDR3 in DNA: TGTGCCTGGACTACCGAGGCCGGGGAGCTGTTTTTT. Variable domain in full (rest from reference TRBV30 and TRBJ2-2): SQTIHQWPATLVQPVGSPLSLECTVEGTSNPNLYWYRQAAGRGLQLLFYSVGIGQISSEVPQNLSASRPQDRQFILSSKKLLLSDSGFYLCAWTTEAGELFFGEGSRLTVL.

J is TRBJ2-5 and V is TRBV11-2; 12 nucleotides agree with TRBD2. The CDR3 sequence is 18 residues long. The V segment lost 0 bases and the J segment 4 bases; nucleotides outside the gene matches: 9. Germline assignment: CDR1 SGHAT and CDR2 FQNNGV. The CDR3: CASSLEGPTSGSLETQYF. The CDR3 DNA follows: TGTGCCAGCAGCTTAGAGGGCCCGACTAGCGGGAGTTTAGAGACCCAGTACTTC. The whole variable domain, filled in from reference TRBV11-2 and TRBJ2-5, reads EAGVAQSPRYKIIEKRQSVAFWCNPISGHATLYWYQQILGQGPKLLIQFQNNGVVDDSQLPKDRFSAERLKGVDSTLKIQPAKLEDSAVYLCASSLEGPTSGSLETQYFGPGTRLLVL.

The rearrangement links TRBV9 to TRBJ2-2; D might be TRBD1 (6 bases). This CDR3 has 15 residues. V lost 4 bases and J lost 7, with 17 bases in between. Germline CDR1 reads SGDLS; CDR2 reads YYNGEE. CDR3 nucleotides: TGTGCCAGCAGCACACTACAGGGCCCCGACGGGGAGCTGTTTTTT. It codes for CASSTLQGPDGELFF.

The V gene is TRBV5-1, the J gene TRBJ1-4; D ambiguous. CDR1 SGHRS and CDR2 YFSETQ come from the germline V gene. This CDR3 has 14 residues. V lost 4 bases and J lost 1, with 8 bases in between. The CDR3 nucleotides read TGCGCCAGCAGCCCTACGATAACTAATGAAAAACTGTTTTTT. This codes for CASSPTITNEKLFF.

J is TRBJ2-1 and V is TRBV6-5; tentative D call: TRBD2 (5 bases). This CDR3 is built from 15 residues. The V gene's germline CDR1 is MNHEY and CDR2 SVGAGI. Trimming took 2 bases from V and 8 from J, leaving 16 bases between them. CDR3 DNA sequence: TGTGCCAGCAGTTACGGACCCCTTGGAGGCGATGAGCAGTTCTTC. It specifies CASSYGPLGGDEQFF.

The chain is built from TRBV3-1 (or the pseudogene TRBV3-2) and TRBJ2-1; 8 nucleotides line up with TRBD2. The CDR3 has 15 residues. With V trimmed by 6 bases and J by 2 bases, 6 bases remained unmatched. CDR1 and CDR2 (germline): LGHDT, YNNKEL (reference sequence). CDR3 in DNA: TGTGCCAGCAGATCCCCGGGGGGGGCCTACAATGAGCAGTTCTTC. This translates into CASRSPGGAYNEQFF.

This chain links TRBV7-2 with TRBJ2-3; no reliable D call. The CDR3 is 14 amino acids. V was shortened by 2 bases and J by 1 base, with 7 bases between the two germline ends. Germline loops: CDR1 SGHTA, CDR2 FQGNSA. CDR3: CASSLRGGTDTQYF. CDR3 bases: TGTGCCAGCAGCTTAAGAGGAGGCACAGATACGCAGTATTTT.

This chain links TRBV6-5 with TRBJ2-4, with D unresolved. V lost 8 bases, J lost 0 bases, and 11 bases lay in between. Germline V lookup: CDR1 MNHEY, CDR2 SVGAGI. The CDR3 is made up of 14 amino acids. CDR3 DNA sequence: TGTGCCAGCTCCCGAGGCCTAGCCAAAAACATTCAGTACTTC. This encodes CASSRGLAKNIQYF.

The chain is built from TRBV5-1 and TRBJ1-1, with 7 bases fitting TRBD1. This CDR3 spans 14 amino acids. After removal of 5 bases from V and 3 bases from J, the junction contained 7 bases not matched to a gene. Germline V gene sequence: CDR1 SGHRS, CDR2 YFSETQ. The DNA for the CDR3 is TGCGCCAGCAGATCCGGGACAGACTACACTGAAGCTTTCTTT. As protein: CASRSGTDYTEAFF.